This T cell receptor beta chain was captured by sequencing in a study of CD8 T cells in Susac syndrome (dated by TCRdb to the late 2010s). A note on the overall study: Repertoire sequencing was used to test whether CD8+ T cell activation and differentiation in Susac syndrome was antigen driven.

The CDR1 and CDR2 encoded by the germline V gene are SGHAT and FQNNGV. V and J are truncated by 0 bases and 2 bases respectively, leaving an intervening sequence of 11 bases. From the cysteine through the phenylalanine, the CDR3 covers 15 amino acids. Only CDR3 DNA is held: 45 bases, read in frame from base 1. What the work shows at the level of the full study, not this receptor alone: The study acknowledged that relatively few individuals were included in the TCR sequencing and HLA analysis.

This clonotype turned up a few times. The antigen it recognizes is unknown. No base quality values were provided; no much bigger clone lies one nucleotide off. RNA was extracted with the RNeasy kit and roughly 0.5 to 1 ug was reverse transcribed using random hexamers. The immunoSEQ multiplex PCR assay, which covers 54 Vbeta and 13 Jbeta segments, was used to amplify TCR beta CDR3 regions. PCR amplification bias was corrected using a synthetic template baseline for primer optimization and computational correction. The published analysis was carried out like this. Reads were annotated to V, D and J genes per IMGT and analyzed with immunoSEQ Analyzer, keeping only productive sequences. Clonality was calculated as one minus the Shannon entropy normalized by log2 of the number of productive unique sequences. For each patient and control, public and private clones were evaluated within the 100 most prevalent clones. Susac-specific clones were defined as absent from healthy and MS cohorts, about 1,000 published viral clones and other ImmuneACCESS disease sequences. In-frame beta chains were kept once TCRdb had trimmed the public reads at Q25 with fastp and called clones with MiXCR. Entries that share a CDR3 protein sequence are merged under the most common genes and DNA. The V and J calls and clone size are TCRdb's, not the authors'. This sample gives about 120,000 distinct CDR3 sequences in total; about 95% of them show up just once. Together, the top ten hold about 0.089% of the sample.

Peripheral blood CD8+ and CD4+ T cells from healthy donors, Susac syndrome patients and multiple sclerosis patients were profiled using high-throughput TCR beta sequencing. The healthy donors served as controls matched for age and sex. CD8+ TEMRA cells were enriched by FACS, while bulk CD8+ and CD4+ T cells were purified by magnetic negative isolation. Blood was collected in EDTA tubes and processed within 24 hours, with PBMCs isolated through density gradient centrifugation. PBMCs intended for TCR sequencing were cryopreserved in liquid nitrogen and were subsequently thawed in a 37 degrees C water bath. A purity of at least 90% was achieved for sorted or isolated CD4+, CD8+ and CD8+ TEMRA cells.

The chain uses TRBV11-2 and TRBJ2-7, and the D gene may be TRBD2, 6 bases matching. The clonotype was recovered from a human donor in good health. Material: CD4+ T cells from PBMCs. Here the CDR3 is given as CASSLELAGTYEQYF. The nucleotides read TGTGCCAGCAGCTTAGAACTAGCAGGCACCTACGAGCAGTACTTC.